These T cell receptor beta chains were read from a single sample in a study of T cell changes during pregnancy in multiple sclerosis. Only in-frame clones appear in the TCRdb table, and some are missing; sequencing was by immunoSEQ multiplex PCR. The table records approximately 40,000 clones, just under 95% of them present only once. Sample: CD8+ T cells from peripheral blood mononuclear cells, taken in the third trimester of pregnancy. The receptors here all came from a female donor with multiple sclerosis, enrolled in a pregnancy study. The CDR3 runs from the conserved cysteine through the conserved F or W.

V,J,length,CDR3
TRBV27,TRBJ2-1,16,CASSVLEGGNYNEQFF
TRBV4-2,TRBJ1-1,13,CASSQGTYTEAFF
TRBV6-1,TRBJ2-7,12,CASSPGVPEQYF
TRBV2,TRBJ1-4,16,CASSGSHPATNEKLFF
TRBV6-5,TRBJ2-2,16,CASSYDSHANTGELFF
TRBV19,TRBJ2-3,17,CASSLIRGQGLPDTQYF
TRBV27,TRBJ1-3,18,CASSLKWGDRPSGNTIYF
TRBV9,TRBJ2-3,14,CASSVVSVPDTQYF
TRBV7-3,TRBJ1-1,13,CASSPTGSTEAFF
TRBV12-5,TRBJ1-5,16,CASDSGRGQGRQPQHF
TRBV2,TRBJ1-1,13,CASHTGGGTEAFF
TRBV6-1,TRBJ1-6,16,CASSETGKLYNSPLHF
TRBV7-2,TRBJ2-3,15,CASSPGTSDTDTQYF
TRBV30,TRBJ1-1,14,CAWSVGTGWTEAFF
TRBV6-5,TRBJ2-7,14,CASSYTSGGYEQYF
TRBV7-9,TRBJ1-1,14,CASSLAPPGTEAFF
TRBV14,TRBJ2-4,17,CASSHLSGGAGGNIQYF
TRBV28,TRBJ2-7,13,CASGEPGGYEQYF
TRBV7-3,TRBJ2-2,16,CASSLVGSGDAGELFF
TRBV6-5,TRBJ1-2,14,CASSYSTGLYGYTF
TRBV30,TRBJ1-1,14,CAWGSGTGSTEAFF
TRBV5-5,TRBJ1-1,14,CASSLGGVLTEAFF
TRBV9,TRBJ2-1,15,CASSVEGAGYNEQFF
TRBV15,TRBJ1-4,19,CATSRAAPETGGRHEKLFF
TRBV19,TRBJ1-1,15,CASSNEDSWGTEAFF
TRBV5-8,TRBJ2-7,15,CASSLGISGTYEQYF
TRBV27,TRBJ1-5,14,CASTATGGNQPQHF
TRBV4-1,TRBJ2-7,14,CASSPEFWGDEQYF